Sequencing of this T cell receptor (beta chain) was carried out in a study of T cells in Graves' hyperthyroidism and ophthalmopathy. Study context: Initial diagnosis, before any treatment, was when peripheral blood was collected. Study conclusions and caveats: Among clonotypes expanded in thyroid above 0.001, most were also found in blood.

Amplification of TCR beta CDR3 regions used RNA as the template. When the TCR CDR3 underwent first-round RT-PCR, the HTBI primer set was used. TCRdb processed the multiplex PCR reads anew with MiXCR; each CDR3 protein has one entry. The sample has about 420,000 distinct CDR3 sequences; roughly an eighth are singletons. No progression to ophthalmopathy during 18 months of follow-up defined stable disease. It was 10 ml of fresh peripheral blood that supplied the PBMCs. The CDR3 consists of 13 residues. CDR1 LNHDA and CDR2 SQIVND come from the germline V gene (reference sequence). V was cut by 4 bases and J by 0 bases, with 7 bases left in between. As concerns this clonotype: Its target is not known. Without the conserved terminal phenylalanine or tryptophan, this CDR3 likely stems from a read error.

The sequenced sample was blood. This rearrangement joins TRBV19 to TRBJ2-7, with unresolved D. The TCR comes from a woman aged 18-30 years with Graves' hyperthyroidism. As DNA, the CDR3 is TGTGCCAGTAGTAAATATTACTCCTACGAGCAGTACCTC. Its translation is CASSKYYSYEQYL.